Below are 7 T cell receptor beta chains sequenced from a single sample in a study of T-cell reconstitution after alpha-beta-depleted transplantation in children. Preparation of the TCRbeta library involved a method that used unique molecular identifiers. TCRdb called the PCR reads again in MiXCR, with one record for every CDR3 protein. The top ten clones hold roughly 27% of a sample with roughly 420,000 distinct CDR3 sequences, roughly 16% of them seen once. The sequences come from PBMCs, mostly from graft donor cells, collected 360 days after TCRalphabeta/CD19-depleted stem cell transplant. The receptors originated from a boy in the first two years of life who had a stem cell transplant for Wiskott-Aldrich syndrome, so the T cells may come from the graft donor.

The rearrangement uses TRBV28 and TRBJ2-3, with D unclear. There are 12 residues in the CDR3. Germline CDR1 is MDHEN and CDR2 is SYDVKM. Trimming shortened V by 11 bases and J by 6 bases, and 15 bases separated the two germline ends. CDR3 sequence reads: CAGSSSRDTQYF. CDR3 in DNA: TGTGCCGGATCTAGTAGTCGGGATACGCAGTATTTT.

The chain carries TRBV12-3 or TRBV12-4 and TRBJ2-2; D ambiguous. V lost 2 bases, J lost 1 base, and 11 bases lay in between. The CDR3 extends over 16 amino acids. The chain's CDR3 is CASSLMRPENTGELFF. Written as DNA, the CDR3 is TGTGCCAGCAGTTTAATGAGACCAGAGAACACCGGGGAGCTGTTTTTT.

The sample holds a few counts of this clonotype. The chain has TRBV5-1 and TRBJ2-7, with D unclear. Between the trimmed V and J ends, which lost 1 base and 2 bases, there was a span of 10 bases. From germline, CDR1 is SGHRS and CDR2 YFSETQ. The CDR3 extends over 14 amino acids. CDR3 sequence (DNA): TGCGCCAGCAGCTTGAAAGGATTCGCCTACGAGCAGTACTTC. The encoded protein is CASSLKGFAYEQYF.

In nucleotides, the CDR3 is TGCGCCAGCAGCTTTCTTCTAGCAGCCTACAATGAGCAGTTCTTC. It encodes CASSFLLAAYNEQFF. The chain combines TRBV5-1 with TRBJ2-1; possible D gene TRBD2, 5 bases. Trimming took off 2 bases at V and 2 bases at J, with 11 bases between the two ends. Per germline, CDR1 SGHRS and CDR2 YFSETQ. CDR3 length: 15 amino acids.

This clonotype showed up just a few times. The rearrangement links TRBV12-3 or TRBV12-4 to TRBJ2-1; D call uncertain. The CDR3 has 14 amino acids. Trimming left V 3 bases short and J 7 bases short, with 13 bases between. The CDR3 DNA reads as TGTGCCAGCAGTTTGTCAGGATATGCGAATGAGCAGTTCTTC. Protein product: CASSLSGYANEQFF.

This chain connects TRBV5-1 to TRBJ1-2; maybe TRBD1 (6 bases). The CDR3 totals 15 residues. Germline CDR1 is SGHRS and CDR2 is YFSETQ. V was cut by 2 bases and J by 4 bases, with 15 bases left in between. CDR3 amino acids: CASSFGQPGLYGYTF. DNA of the CDR3: TGCGCCAGCAGCTTTGGACAGCCGGGACTCTATGGCTACACCTTC.

This chain joins TRBV18 and TRBJ2-3; 7 nucleotides line up with TRBD2. Germline values: CDR1 KGHSH, CDR2 LQKENI. CDR3 length: 17 residues. J gave up 0 bases and V 1 base, and 7 bases lay outside the gene matches. As DNA, the CDR3 is TGTGCCAGCTCACCACGCGGACTAGGCTCTAGCACAGATACGCAGTATTTT. It encodes CASSPRGLGSSTDTQYF.